This T cell receptor (beta chain) was recorded in a study of blood T cell repertoires in COVID-19. Study-wide background: The samples span acute and convalescent COVID-19 from the United States, Italy and Spain. Sources were T cells, B-cell-depleted T cells, or PBMCs; the material itself was cDNA or gDNA.

In the original processing: Estimates of nucleated cell counts were drawn from the amplification of reference gene primers. The table came from immunoSEQ multiplex PCR; TCRdb's copy has only in-frame clones and leaves some out. The DNA gave D and trimming, while V, J and clone size come from that table. This sample has roughly 290,000 clones; about 88% occur once, and the top ten carry around 13%. This CDR3 is 14 amino acids long. Germline CDR1 MDHEN, CDR2 SYDVKM. V was pared by 1 base and J by 0 bases, with 7 bases between. This clone was seen a single time. The identical CDR3 is also encoded by other nucleotide sequences in the sample.

Specimen: peripheral blood. The clonotype was recovered from a woman aged 60-75 years with acute or convalescent COVID-19. J is TRBJ2-7 and V is TRBV28, with a weak D call TRBD1 (6 bases). The CDR3 sequence: CASSLSGDSYEQYF. The CDR3 coding sequence is TGTGCCAGCAGTTTATCAGGGGACTCCTACGAGCAGTACTTC.